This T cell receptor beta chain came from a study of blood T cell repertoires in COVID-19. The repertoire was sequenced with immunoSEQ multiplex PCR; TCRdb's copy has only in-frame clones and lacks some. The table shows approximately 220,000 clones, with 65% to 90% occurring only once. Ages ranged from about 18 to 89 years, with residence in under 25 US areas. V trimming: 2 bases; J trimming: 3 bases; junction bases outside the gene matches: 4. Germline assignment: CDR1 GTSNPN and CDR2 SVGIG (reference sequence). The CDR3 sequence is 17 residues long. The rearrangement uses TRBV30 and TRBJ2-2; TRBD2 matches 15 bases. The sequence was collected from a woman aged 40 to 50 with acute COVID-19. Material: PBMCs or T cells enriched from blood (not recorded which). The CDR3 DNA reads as TGTGCCTGGAGTCAAGGACTAGCGGGAGGGCACACCGGGGAGCTGTTTTTT. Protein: CAWSQGLAGGHTGELFF.